This is a list of T cell receptor beta chains from one sample in a study of blood T cell repertoires in COVID-19. Assay used: immunoSEQ multiplex PCR; TCRdb lists only in-frame clones, some missing. The sample consists of roughly 300,000 clones, approximately 85% of them appearing once. The specimen sequenced was peripheral blood. The receptor source for this set is a human donor in a cohort sampled during active COVID-19. CDR3s include the opening cysteine and the closing phenylalanine or tryptophan. The order of the fields is D gene, V gene, J gene, clone size, CDR3 DNA, CDR3 protein. The D gene is left open where the match is weak. Only some rows state a clone size, as once, few, many or a class for expanded clones.

D: NA; V: TRBV5-6; J: TRBJ2-1; size: NA; DNA: TGTGCCAGCACCGACAGCCCCTACAATGAGCAGTTCTTC; CDR3: CASTDSPYNEQFF
D: NA; V: TRBV6-5; J: TRBJ1-1; size: NA; DNA: TGTGCCAGCAATGGGAGGATTCGGGAAAACACTGAAGCTTTCTTT; CDR3: CASNGRIRENTEAFF
D: TRBD2; V: TRBV3-1/TRBV3-2; J: TRBJ2-2; size: NA; DNA: TGTGCCAGCACCACAAGGTCTAGCGGGGTCACCGGGGAGCTGTTTTTT; CDR3: CASTTRSSGVTGELFF
D: NA; V: TRBV5-1; J: TRBJ2-6; size: NA; DNA: TGCGCCAGCAGCGGCCAGGCCTCTGGGGCCAACGTCCTGACTTTC; CDR3: CASSGQASGANVLTF
D: TRBD2; V: TRBV7-8; J: TRBJ2-7; size: NA; DNA: TGTGCCAGCAGCCCCCCTCGGGGGGGTCCGCGCGAGCAGTACTTC; CDR3: CASSPPRGGPREQYF
D: TRBD1; V: TRBV6-5; J: TRBJ1-6; size: NA; DNA: TGTGCCAGCAGTAAACACAGGGGGGGAGATTCACCCCTCCACTTT; CDR3: CASSKHRGGDSPLHF
D: NA; V: TRBV6-2/TRBV6-3; J: TRBJ2-1; size: NA; DNA: TGTGCCAGCAGTTTACTCGACTCCGGCTCCTACAATGAGCAGTTCTTC; CDR3: CASSLLDSGSYNEQFF
D: NA; V: TRBV28; J: TRBJ2-7; size: NA; DNA: TGTGCCAGCAGCCCTAGCTCCTACGAGCAGTACTTC; CDR3: CASSPSSYEQYF
D: TRBD1; V: TRBV25-1; J: TRBJ2-1; size: few; DNA: TGTGCCAGCAGCCTCGGGACAGATCCCAATGAGCAGTTCTTC; CDR3: CASSLGTDPNEQFF
D: TRBD2; V: TRBV6-1; J: TRBJ2-1; size: NA; DNA: TGTGCCAGCAGTGAATTGGGGGGGGTCAGTGAGCAGTTCTTC; CDR3: CASSELGGVSEQFF
D: NA; V: TRBV6-5; J: TRBJ1-4; size: NA; DNA: TGTGCCAGCAGAGCTACTACAACTAATGAAAAACTGTTTTTT; CDR3: CASRATTTNEKLFF
D: NA; V: TRBV15; J: TRBJ1-5; size: NA; DNA: TGTGCCACCAGCAGACAGGGTTTCCAGCCCCAGCATTTT; CDR3: CATSRQGFQPQHF
D: NA; V: TRBV11-3; J: TRBJ2-1; size: NA; DNA: TGTGCCAGCAGCTTTAGAGACAATGAGCAGTTCTTC; CDR3: CASSFRDNEQFF
D: NA; V: TRBV5-4; J: TRBJ1-1; size: NA; DNA: TGTGCCAGCAGGGACGGGATGAACACTGAAGCTTTCTTT; CDR3: CASRDGMNTEAFF
D: NA; V: TRBV2; J: TRBJ1-1; size: NA; DNA: TGTGCCAGCAGGGGGGGACCGACACTCTCGAACACTGAAGCTTTCTTT; CDR3: CASRGGPTLSNTEAFF
D: NA; V: TRBV24-1; J: TRBJ2-1; size: NA; DNA: TGTGCCACCAGAGGGGTATACAATGAGCAGTTCTTC; CDR3: CATRGVYNEQFF
D: TRBD2; V: TRBV7-8; J: TRBJ2-7; size: many; DNA: TGTGCCAGCAGAGCGGGGGGGCAATACGAGCAGTACTTC; CDR3: CASRAGGQYEQYF
D: TRBD2; V: TRBV5-1; J: TRBJ2-3; size: NA; DNA: TGCGCCAGCAGCTTGGGCGATCTAGCGGGAGATACGCAGTATTTT; CDR3: CASSLGDLAGDTQYF
D: TRBD2; V: TRBV14; J: TRBJ2-1; size: NA; DNA: TGTGCCAGCAGCGACACGGAGAGGCTAGCGGGGTACAATGAGCAGTTCTTC; CDR3: CASSDTERLAGYNEQFF
D: TRBD1; V: TRBV2; J: TRBJ1-1; size: NA; DNA: TGTGCCAGCAGTGCGGGGACAGGGATGAACACTGAAGCTTTCTTT; CDR3: CASSAGTGMNTEAFF
D: TRBD2; V: TRBV6-5; J: TRBJ2-4; size: NA; DNA: TGTGCCAGCAGTCCCCTAAGACTAGCTGTGTACTTC; CDR3: CASSPLRLAVYF
D: NA; V: TRBV6-1; J: TRBJ2-1; size: NA; DNA: TGTGCCAGCAGTGCCCCCCGGACTGGGTCTTACAATGAGCAGTTCTTC; CDR3: CASSAPRTGSYNEQFF
D: TRBD1; V: TRBV19; J: TRBJ1-1; size: NA; DNA: TGTGCCAGTAGTCGGACAGGGGGCTCTGAAGCTTTCTTT; CDR3: CASSRTGGSEAFF
D: TRBD2; V: TRBV2; J: TRBJ2-3; size: once; DNA: TGTGCCAGCAGACGAAGCGGGGGGGCCCTCGCAGATACGCAGTATTTT; CDR3: CASRRSGGALADTQYF
D: NA; V: TRBV7-9; J: TRBJ1-2; size: NA; DNA: TGTGCCAGCAGCCTCGGACAGTCTCAAACCCCCTATGGCTACACCTTC; CDR3: CASSLGQSQTPYGYTF
D: TRBD1; V: TRBV28; J: TRBJ1-2; size: NA; DNA: TGTGCCAGCAGCTCCGGGACAGGGAACTATGGCTACACCTTC; CDR3: CASSSGTGNYGYTF
D: NA; V: TRBV29-1; J: TRBJ1-1; size: NA; DNA: TGCAGCGTTGAAGGGACAGCCTATGAAGCTTTCTTT; CDR3: CSVEGTAYEAFF
D: TRBD1; V: TRBV12-3/TRBV12-4; J: TRBJ1-5; size: NA; DNA: TGTGCCAGCAGACGGGACAGTCTGGGGCCCCAGCATTTT; CDR3: CASRRDSLGPQHF
D: TRBD2; V: TRBV30; J: TRBJ2-2; size: once; DNA: TGTGCCTGCCAAAGCGGGGGGGGCGGGGAGCTGTTTTTT; CDR3: CACQSGGGGELFF
D: TRBD2; V: TRBV19; J: TRBJ2-2; size: few; DNA: TGTGCCAGTAGTGCGGGGGACCGAAACACCGGGGAGCTGTTTTTT; CDR3: CASSAGDRNTGELFF
D: NA; V: TRBV5-4; J: TRBJ1-1; size: NA; DNA: TGTGCCAGCAGCTTGGTGCCGGTGGGCATGAACACTGAAGCTTTCTTT; CDR3: CASSLVPVGMNTEAFF
D: NA; V: TRBV7-9; J: TRBJ2-7; size: NA; DNA: TGTGCCAGCAGTCCAATACCACAGGGACACGAGCAGTACTTC; CDR3: CASSPIPQGHEQYF
D: NA; V: TRBV7-9; J: TRBJ2-7; size: few; DNA: TGTGCCAGCAGCTTAACTCCGGGACATACCTCCTACGAGCAGTACTTC; CDR3: CASSLTPGHTSYEQYF